A single sample is the source of the 27 T cell receptor beta chains below, sequenced in a study of cytomegalovirus exposure and HLA in healthy donors. The table came from immunoSEQ multiplex PCR; TCRdb's copy has only in-frame clones and leaves some out. The sample lists 350,000 or so clones, 75% to 90% occurring once. Sequencing input: PBMCs. Source of these receptors: a woman younger than 30 in good health and CMV-seronegative.

Only one count was recorded for this clone. The genes are TRBV6-1 and TRBJ2-7, with TRBD1 identical over 9 bases. Germline CDR1 MNHNS, CDR2 SASEGT. The CDR3 length is 16 residues. After removal of 2 bases from V and 6 bases from J, the junction contained 11 bases not matched to a gene. CDR3 region: CASSELRGQGWSEQYF. The CDR3 region has the DNA TGTGCCAGCAGTGAACTCCGGGGACAGGGTTGGTCCGAGCAGTACTTC.

The chain employs TRBV6-1 and TRBJ2-1; 11 positions agree with TRBD2. V lost 2 bases to trimming and J lost 4 bases; unmatched junction nucleotides: 10. The CDR3 is made up of 18 amino acids. Germline assignment: CDR1 MNHNS and CDR2 SASEGT. Here the CDR3 DNA reads TGTGCCAGCAGTGAATGGTGGGTAGCGGGAGGGATTTACAATGAGCAGTTCTTC. Translated, it gives CASSEWWVAGGIYNEQFF.

This clone was seen a few times. The chain joins TRBV7-8 to TRBJ2-7; 8 nucleotides align to TRBD2. This CDR3 region has 14 residues. V lost 5 bases and J lost 7; bases outside the gene matches: 10. Looked up from germline, CDR1 is SGHVS and CDR2 is FQNEAQ. The CDR3 DNA reads TGTGCCAGCAGCCAATTGCCGGGAGGGGGTGAGCAGTACTTC. Its protein is CASSQLPGGGEQYF.

The chain uses TRBV2 and TRBJ1-3; D possibly corresponds to TRBD1 (5 bases). V was clipped by 8 bases and J by 4 bases, with 24 bases between them. Germline V CDR1 and CDR2: SNHLY, FYNNEI. The CDR3 has 17 amino acids. The CDR3 is CASPAWGAHRLGNTIYF. The CDR3 DNA follows: TGTGCCAGCCCCGCGTGGGGCGCCCATCGATTGGGAAACACCATATATTTT.

The chain uses TRBV5-4 and TRBJ1-4; D may be TRBD1 (5 bases). The germline V gene encodes CDR1 SGHNT and CDR2 YYREEE (reference sequence). The CDR3 sequence is 13 residues long. V lost 9 bases, J lost 3 bases, and 12 bases lay in between. CDR3 in DNA: TGTGCCACCCGGGACTTTTCTAATGAAAAACTGTTTTTT. Its protein is CATRDFSNEKLFF.

The gene calls are TRBV6-5 and TRBJ1-1; D remains unclear. This CDR3 is 14 amino acids long. CDR1 is MNHEY, CDR2 SVGAGI, per germline. The germline V and J ends were trimmed by 5 bases and 7 bases, with 17 bases remaining between them. This chain's CDR3 is CASSNPPPRGEAFF. CDR3 DNA sequence: TGTGCCAGCAGTAATCCCCCCCCGCGGGGTGAAGCTTTCTTT.

The chain carries TRBV18 and TRBJ2-2; perhaps TRBD2 as D (5 bases). The CDR3 is 14 amino acids. Germline loops: CDR1 KGHSH, CDR2 LQKENI. V was shortened by 4 bases and J by 3 bases, with 9 bases between the two germline ends. The CDR3: CASSRTSDTGELFF. DNA for the CDR3: TGTGCCAGCTCACGAACTAGTGACACCGGGGAGCTGTTTTTT.

The chain recombines TRBV5-8 with TRBJ2-7; no firm D call. This CDR3 has 13 residues. With 0 bases removed from V and 3 bases from J, the gap between germline ends came to 7 bases. CDR1 is SGHTS, CDR2 YDEGEE, per germline. The CDR3 protein is CASSLDKHYEQYF. DNA for the CDR3: TGTGCCAGCAGCTTGGACAAACACTACGAGCAGTACTTC. The full variable domain, completed using reference TRBV5-8 and TRBJ2-7, is EAGVTQSPTHLIKTRGQQATLRCSPISGHTSVYWYQQALGLGLQFLLWYDEGEERNRGNFPPRFSGRQFPNYSSELNVNALELEDSALYLCASSLDKHYEQYFGPGTRLTVT.

V gene TRBV7-8 combines with J gene TRBJ2-7; TRBD1 might be the D (6 bases). Germline lookup yields CDR1 SGHVS and CDR2 FQNEAQ. This CDR3 comprises 13 residues. Trimming left V 6 bases short and J 1 base short, with 10 bases between. CDR3 residues: CASRHRVSYEQYF. CDR3 coding DNA: TGTGCCAGCAGACACAGGGTTTCCTACGAGCAGTACTTC. Combining the CDR3 with reference TRBV7-8 and TRBJ2-7 gives the whole variable domain GAGVSQSPRYKVAKRGQDVALRCDPISGHVSLFWYQQALGQGPEFLTYFQNEAQLDKSGLPSDRFFAERPEGSVSTLKIQRTQQEDSAVYLCASRHRVSYEQYFGPGTRLTVT.

This chain joins TRBV4-1 and TRBJ2-7; TRBD2 matches 13 bases. Germline V gene data show CDR1 as MGHRA and CDR2 as YSYEKL. The CDR3 consists of 17 residues. Losses at the gene ends were 2 bases for V and 5 bases for J; bases not matched to a gene: 9. CDR3 amino acids: CASSQTGTSGTSDEQYF. CDR3 nucleotide sequence: TGCGCCAGCAGCCAAACCGGGACTAGCGGGACTTCGGACGAGCAGTACTTC.

This clone was observed a single time. The chain carries TRBV7-2 and TRBJ1-1; D not certain. Germline lookup yields CDR1 SGHTA and CDR2 FQGNSA. V was cut by 1 base and J by 4 bases, with 7 bases left in between. This CDR3 region has 13 residues. The CDR3 spells CASSLGPFTEAFF. As DNA, the CDR3 is TGTGCCAGCAGCTTAGGTCCATTCACTGAAGCTTTCTTT.

This chain connects TRBV6-6 to TRBJ2-3, with D tentatively TRBD2 (5 bases). With 2 bases removed from V and 6 bases from J, the gap between germline ends came to 9 bases. The CDR3 spans 13 residues. Germline CDR1 MNHNY, CDR2 SVGAGI (reference sequence). The CDR3, as DNA: TGTGCCAGCAGTTACCACGGGGTGGATACGCAGTATTTT. Translating gives CASSYHGVDTQYF.

The V call is TRBV29-1, the J call TRBJ2-3; a weak D match, TRBD2 (5 bases). Germline V gene sequence: CDR1 SQVTM, CDR2 ANQGSEA. Trimming removed 5 bases at V and 0 bases at J, with 12 bases between. The CDR3 length is 14 residues. CDR3 sequence reads: CSVKEVRSTDTQYF. The CDR3 DNA follows: TGCAGCGTTAAGGAGGTCAGAAGCACAGATACGCAGTATTTT.

The V and J genes are TRBV7-2 and TRBJ1-2; weak D call: TRBD1 (6 bases). Trimming removed 2 bases from V and 0 bases from J, with 16 bases in between. The CDR3 runs 17 residues. CDR1 and CDR2 from the germline V gene are SGHTA and FQGNSA. CDR3: CASSLRGWGRPNYGYTF. The CDR3 DNA sequence: TGTGCCAGCAGCTTAAGGGGGTGGGGTAGGCCTAACTATGGCTACACCTTC.

V gene TRBV2 combines with J gene TRBJ2-7, with D perhaps matching TRBD1 (6 bases). The CDR3 length is 14 residues. In germline, CDR1 is SNHLY, CDR2 FYNNEI. Trimming removed 6 bases from V and 4 bases from J, with 16 bases in between. In nucleotides, the CDR3 is TGTGCCAGCAGACTCCCGGGACACCCATACGAGCAGTACTTC. Translated, it gives CASRLPGHPYEQYF.

The gene calls are TRBV9 and TRBJ2-7, with 8 bases lining up with TRBD1. The CDR3 has 15 residues. V lost 3 bases to trimming and J lost 1 base; unmatched junction nucleotides: 6. Germline CDR1 and CDR2: SGDLS and YYNGEE. The CDR3: CASSEGQAISYEQYF. The CDR3 DNA reads as TGTGCCAGCAGCGAGGGACAGGCGATTTCCTACGAGCAGTACTTC.

V usage is TRBV27 and J usage is TRBJ2-7, with 14 bases fitting TRBD2. This CDR3 is built from 15 residues. V shed 10 bases, J shed 4 bases, and the junction held 9 bases outside the gene matches. Germline V lookup: CDR1 MNHEY, CDR2 SMNVEV (reference sequence). The CDR3 region has the DNA TGTGCCACCCGTGGGACTAGCGGGAGTATTTACGAGCAGTACTTC. It encodes CATRGTSGSIYEQYF.

The chain links TRBV20-1 to TRBJ2-7; a possible D gene is TRBD1 (6 bases). The CDR3 runs to 11 residues. Germline loops: CDR1 DFQATT, CDR2 SNEGSKA (reference sequence). The CDR3 sequence is CSGTGSYEQYF. DNA of the CDR3: TGCAGCGGTACAGGGTCCTACGAGCAGTACTTC.

The rearrangement uses TRBV7-2 and TRBJ2-3; the match to TRBD2 covers 7 bases. Germline values: CDR1 SGHTA, CDR2 FQGNSA. CDR3 size: 14 residues. The junction had 4 bases not matched to a gene; V was cut back by 1 base and J by 6 bases. The CDR3 loop is CASSLGGSLDTQYF. CDR3 coding DNA: TGTGCCAGCAGCTTAGGCGGGAGTTTGGATACGCAGTATTTT.

Concerning this clone: Other DNA sequences in the same sample also yield this CDR3. V gene TRBV5-1 combines with J gene TRBJ1-1; D is possibly TRBD1 (5 bases). The CDR3 consists of 14 residues. V dropped 2 bases and J dropped 1 base, with 9 bases sitting between them. CDR1 is SGHRS and CDR2 is YFSETQ in the germline V gene. The CDR3 nucleotides are TGCGCCAGCAGCTTAACGGGGGAGAACACTGAAGCTTTCTTT. Its translation is CASSLTGENTEAFF.

CDR3 in amino acids: CASSASETGLTDTQYF. The CDR3 DNA reads TGTGCCAGCAGCGCCTCCGAGACAGGACTCACAGATACGCAGTATTTT. The chain uses TRBV9 and TRBJ2-3; possible D gene TRBD1, 6 bases. V was pared by 3 bases and J by 2 bases, with 16 bases between. Germline values: CDR1 SGDLS, CDR2 YYNGEE. This CDR3 spans 16 amino acids. Based on the CDR3 plus reference TRBV9 and TRBJ2-3, the full variable domain is DSGVTQTPKHLITATGQRVTLRCSPRSGDLSVYWYQQSLDQGLQFLIQYYNGEERAKGNILERFSAQQFPDLHSELNLSSLELGDSALYFCASSASETGLTDTQYFGPGTRLTVL.

V usage is TRBV5-1 and J usage is TRBJ2-3; TRBD2 matches at 8 bases. The CDR3 is 16 amino acids. With 4 bases clipped from V and 3 bases from J, the junction kept 10 bases outside the gene matches. Looked up from germline, CDR1 is SGHRS and CDR2 is YFSETQ. The CDR3 bases are TGCGCCAGCAGCCCTCAAGCGGGAGATGGTACAGATACGCAGTATTTT. Translating it yields CASSPQAGDGTDTQYF.

In nucleotides, the CDR3 is TGTGCCAGCAGTTCCCGGGACAGGGAGTACTCTGGGGCCAACGTCCTGACTTTC. It specifies CASSSRDREYSGANVLTF. The chain has TRBV27 and TRBJ2-6, with TRBD1 identical over 9 bases. Trimming at V came to 4 bases and at J to 0 bases, leaving 7 bases not matched to a gene. This CDR3 is 18 amino acids long. Germline CDR1 and CDR2: MNHEY and SMNVEV (reference sequence).

The V call is TRBV27, the J call TRBJ2-2; D is uncertain. Germline CDR1 MNHEY, CDR2 SMNVEV (reference sequence). Trimming removed 5 bases from V and 3 bases from J, with 16 bases in between. The CDR3 contains 16 residues. This chain's CDR3 is CASSLEAKIYTGELFF. The CDR3 DNA follows: TGTGCCAGCAGTCTAGAGGCCAAGATTTACACCGGGGAGCTGTTTTTT.

The table lists this clone with a few counts. This chain connects TRBV5-1 to TRBJ2-7; D is perhaps TRBD1 (6 bases). The CDR3 runs 16 residues. Germline CDR1 and CDR2: SGHRS and YFSETQ. Deletions cut 4 bases from V and 0 bases from J, with 17 bases between. The CDR3 here is CASSTGTHKSSYEQYF. Here the CDR3 DNA reads TGCGCCAGCAGCACCGGGACACACAAAAGCTCCTACGAGCAGTACTTC.

V is TRBV28 and J is TRBJ1-5; D is undetermined. Looked up from germline, CDR1 is MDHEN and CDR2 is SYDVKM. V lost 2 bases and J lost 2, with 10 bases in between. The CDR3 covers 15 residues. The CDR3 nucleotides read TGTGCCAGCAGTTTACGCGGTTGGGGCAATCAGCCCCAGCATTTT. Translated: CASSLRGWGNQPQHF.

V gene TRBV7-8 combines with J gene TRBJ1-1; tentative D call: TRBD1 (5 bases). CDR1 and CDR2 from the germline V gene are SGHVS and FQNEAQ. This CDR3 region has 12 residues. Trimming removed 5 bases from V and 5 bases from J, with 9 bases in between. Here the CDR3 DNA reads TGTGCCAGCAGCCCGGGGGAGACTGAAGCTTTCTTT. Protein product: CASSPGETEAFF.